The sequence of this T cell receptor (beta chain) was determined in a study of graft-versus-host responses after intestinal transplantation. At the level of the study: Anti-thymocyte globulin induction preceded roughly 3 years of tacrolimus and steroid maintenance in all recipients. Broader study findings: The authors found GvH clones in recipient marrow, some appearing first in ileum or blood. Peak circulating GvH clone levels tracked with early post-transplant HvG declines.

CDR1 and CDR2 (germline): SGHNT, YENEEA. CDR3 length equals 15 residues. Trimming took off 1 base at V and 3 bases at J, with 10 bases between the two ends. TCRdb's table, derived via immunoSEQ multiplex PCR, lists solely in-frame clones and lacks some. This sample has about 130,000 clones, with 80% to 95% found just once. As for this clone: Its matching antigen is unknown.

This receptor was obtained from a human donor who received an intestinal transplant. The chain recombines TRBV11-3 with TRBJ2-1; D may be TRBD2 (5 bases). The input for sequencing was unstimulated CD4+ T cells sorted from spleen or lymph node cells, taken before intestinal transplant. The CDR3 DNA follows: TGTGCCAGCAGCTTAGGCTCCGGGGACTACAATGAGCAGTTCTTC. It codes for CASSLGSGDYNEQFF.